These 16 T cell receptor beta chains originate from one sample sequenced in a study of shared clonotypes between healthy human individuals. The method was immunoSEQ multiplex PCR; TCRdb's version includes in-frame clones alone and lacks a portion of them. The sample lists some 200,000 clones, approximately 92% occurring once. Sequenced input: naive CD4+ T cells sorted from blood. Subset defined: CD45RA+ positively selected. Source of these receptors: a woman aged 25 to 39 in good health.

This clone was seen only once. The chain couples TRBV5-1 to TRBJ2-7; TRBD1 might be the D (5 bases). The CDR3 is made up of 13 amino acids. Germline V gene data show CDR1 as SGHRS and CDR2 as YFSETQ. Trimming removed 4 bases from V and 3 bases from J, with 11 bases in between. This CDR3 is CASSKGSNYEQYF. For the CDR3, the DNA is TGCGCCAGCAGCAAGGGGTCTAACTACGAGCAGTACTTC.

This clone was counted only a few times. The V gene is TRBV4-2, the J gene TRBJ2-7, with 8 bases that match TRBD2. V was pared by 3 bases and J by 0 bases, with 7 bases of the junction left unmatched. CDR3 size: 16 residues. The V gene's germline CDR1 is LGHNA and CDR2 YNFKEQ. The CDR3 DNA sequence: TGTGCCAGCAGCCAGGCCACCGGGACTAGCTCCTACGAGCAGTACTTC. It encodes CASSQATGTSSYEQYF.

The chain uses TRBV25-1 and TRBJ2-7, with 9 bases identical to TRBD2. V shed 3 bases, J shed 7 bases, and the junction held 4 bases outside the gene matches. Per the germline V gene, CDR1 is MGHDK and CDR2 is SYGVNS. This CDR3 is built from 13 residues. CDR3 in DNA: TGTGCCAGCAGTGAGCAGCGGGAGGATGAGCAGTACTTC. This translates into CASSEQREDEQYF.

V is TRBV19 and J is TRBJ2-3, with 7 bases matching TRBD2. The CDR3 has 15 residues. The V and J ends lost 3 bases and 2 bases, in that order; junction bases with no gene match: 5. Germline V gene lookup returns CDR1 LNHDA and CDR2 SQIVND (reference sequence). CDR3: CASSIWAGDTDTQYF. Written as DNA, the CDR3 is TGTGCCAGTAGTATCTGGGCGGGAGACACAGATACGCAGTATTTT.

The chain couples TRBV10-1 to TRBJ2-1; D may be TRBD1 or TRBD2 (5 bases each). Germline V gene sequence: CDR1 WNHNN, CDR2 SYGVQD (reference sequence). CDR3 size: 15 residues. Trimming took 0 bases from V and 4 from J, leaving 10 bases between them. The CDR3 DNA follows: TGCGCCAGCAGTGAGTCGGGGACGCGGTACAATGAGCAGTTCTTC. Translation gives CASSESGTRYNEQFF.

The chain uses TRBV18 and TRBJ2-1; TRBD2 might be the D (6 bases). V was pared by 5 bases and J by 0 bases, with 14 bases between. This CDR3 comprises 16 residues. Germline lookup yields CDR1 KGHSH and CDR2 LQKENI. CDR3 nucleotides: TGTGCCAGCTCATCGACGGGAGATTTCTCCTACAATGAGCAGTTCTTC. It yields the protein CASSSTGDFSYNEQFF.

Here the CDR3 reads CASSSDREDPYEQYF. The CDR3 region has the DNA TGTGCCAGCAGCTCAGACAGGGAAGATCCCTACGAGCAGTACTTC. The V call is TRBV7-9, the J call TRBJ2-7, with 7 bases that match TRBD1. The germline V gene encodes CDR1 SEHNR and CDR2 FQNEAQ (reference sequence). V lost 4 bases, J lost 2 bases, and 8 bases stayed unmatched. The CDR3 has 15 residues.

The genes are TRBV28 and TRBJ2-5; D might be TRBD1 or TRBD2, each matching 5 bases. The J call may be mistaken, given a closer DNA end match to TRBJ2-7. Germline-derived CDR1 and CDR2 are MDHEN and SYDVKM. The CDR3 runs to 12 residues. Here the CDR3 DNA reads TGTGCCAGCTGGGGGACCGCCTACGAGCAGTACTTC. Protein sequence: CASWGTAYEQYF.

The V and J genes are TRBV28 and TRBJ1-6, with D perhaps matching TRBD1 (5 bases). Germline CDR1 reads MDHEN; CDR2 reads SYDVKM. V was pared by 10 bases and J by 5 bases, with 21 bases between. This CDR3 spans 16 amino acids. The CDR3 DNA is TGTGCCACCAAATTAGCGACCGGGACTCATAATTCACCCCTCCACTTT. Its translation: CATKLATGTHNSPLHF.

The CDR3 coding sequence is TGTGCCAGCAGTCCCCCTCAGGGCTGGACTGAAGCTTTCTTT. Translated: CASSPPQGWTEAFF. The chain is built from TRBV28 and TRBJ1-1; a possible D gene is TRBD1 (5 bases). Trimming removed 5 bases from V and 5 bases from J, with 15 bases in between. The CDR3 has 14 amino acids. Germline CDR1 MDHEN, CDR2 SYDVKM.

This clone was recorded only once. The chain employs TRBV9 and TRBJ2-3; D remains unclear. The germline V gene encodes CDR1 SGDLS and CDR2 YYNGEE. This CDR3 has 16 amino acids. Trimming stripped 0 bases from V and 0 bases from J, with 11 bases between. The CDR3, as DNA: TGTGCCAGCAGCGTAGGGGCAGAAACTAGCACAGATACGCAGTATTTT. Amino acid sequence: CASSVGAETSTDTQYF.

The chain carries TRBV28 and TRBJ2-7; 8 bases map to TRBD2. J lost 2 bases, V lost 7 bases, and 16 bases had no gene match. This CDR3 spans 17 amino acids. Germline V lookup: CDR1 MDHEN, CDR2 SYDVKM. In DNA, the CDR3 is TGTGCCAGCACTCCTACCCGGGAGGGCAACAGAGCCTACGAGCAGTACTTC. Translating it yields CASTPTREGNRAYEQYF.

The rearrangement links TRBV27 to TRBJ2-1, with 7 positions matching TRBD1. Germline CDR1 is MNHEY and CDR2 is SMNVEV (reference sequence). V gave up 6 bases and J gave up 6 bases; unmatched junction bases: 8. The CDR3 spans 14 residues. CDR3 sequence (DNA): TGTGCCAGCAGAGGGGGCCTCTCCCCCAATGAGCAGTTCTTC. Protein: CASRGGLSPNEQFF.

J is TRBJ1-6 and V is TRBV27, with D possibly matching TRBD1 (5 bases). The CDR3 contains 17 residues. In germline, CDR1 is MNHEY, CDR2 SMNVEV (reference sequence). Trimming left V 6 bases short and J 7 bases short, with 22 bases between. The CDR3 coding sequence is TGTGCCAGCAGCCTACCCCCGGGACCGCTTTCCAATTCACCCCTCCACTTT. Translated: CASSLPPGPLSNSPLHF.

The gene calls are TRBV7-2 and TRBJ2-6; D possibly corresponds to TRBD2 (6 bases). Germline V gene lookup returns CDR1 SGHTA and CDR2 FQGNSA. V lost 2 bases and J 0 bases, leaving 8 bases between the germline ends. The CDR3 consists of 16 residues. CDR3 DNA sequence: TGTGCCAGCAGCTTATTCGGGGGCTCTGGGGCCAACGTCCTGACTTTC. It yields the protein CASSLFGGSGANVLTF.

The count of this clone is one. The chain uses TRBV7-9 and TRBJ1-1; D unresolved. Germline assignment: CDR1 SEHNR and CDR2 FQNEAQ (reference sequence). The V gene lost 1 base and the J gene lost 7 bases, with 10 bases spanning the gap. The CDR3 covers 13 residues. CDR3 nucleotide sequence: TGTGCCAGCAGCTTAGGATCTCAGTTTGAAGCTTTCTTT. Translation gives CASSLGSQFEAFF.